Here is one TCR beta chain with its context. Germline CDR1 is SGHRS and CDR2 is YFSETQ. There are 17 residues in the CDR3. The V and J ends lost 0 bases and 7 bases respectively, with 21 bases between them. These data come from a study of cytomegalovirus exposure and HLA in healthy donors. On the study more broadly: Of some 410 genotyped donors, more than 65% grouped in the Caucasian-associated ancestry cluster.

PCR employed 60 Vbeta and 13 Jbeta primers. Libraries were prepared by immunoSEQ multiplex PCR; TCRdb keeps only in-frame clonotypes and omits some of them. The sample includes 50,000 to 60,000 clones, about 73% of them seen just once. Sequencing was carried out using PBMCs. The V gene is TRBV5-1, the J gene TRBJ2-3; no firm D call. This receptor was identified in a man younger than 35 in good health and CMV-seronegative. The CDR3 region is CASSLASAGQVRNTQYF. For the CDR3, the DNA is TGCGCCAGCAGCTTGGCCTCTGCAGGCCAAGTTAGGAATACGCAGTATTTT. Complete variable domain (other parts from reference TRBV5-1 and TRBJ2-3): KAGVTQTPRYLIKTRGQQVTLSCSPISGHRSVSWYQQTPGQGLQFLFEYFSETQRNKGNFPGRFSGRQFSNSRSEMNVSTLELGDSALYLCASSLASAGQVRNTQYFGPGTRLTVL.